This entry concerns a single TCR beta chain. This clonotype is medium-sized (0.01 to 0.1%). The clone's antigen remains unknown. No base-level quality is on record; no much larger clone is a single base apart. The data stem from a study of T-cell reconstitution after alpha-beta-depleted transplantation in children (dated by TCRdb to about 2016). With respect to the entire study: Using TCR repertoire profiling, the study followed T-cell immune reconstitution in a quantitative way in children after TCRalphabeta/CD19-depleted allogeneic hematopoietic cell transplantation.

Its CDR3 holds 14 amino acids, cysteine through phenylalanine. Only the CDR3 region is kept as DNA, spanning 42 bases read in frame from base 1. The germline ends are 18 bases apart after V is trimmed by 6 bases and J by 6 bases. The germline V gene supplies CDR1 KGHSY and CDR2 FQNENV. The library was generated by PCR. TCRdb records Illumina HiSeq 2500 as the sequencer. To normalize quantification of the TCRbeta repertoire, the TCR libraries were built with molecular barcoding that relied on unique molecular identifiers. TCRdb reprocessed the public reads (quality trimming at Q25 with fastp, clone calling with MiXCR) and kept in-frame beta chains. CDR3 protein duplicates are merged, each entry listing the most common genes and DNA. The sample table holds more than 90,000 distinct CDR3 sequences, of which 7% to 10% were seen once. Approximately 7% of the sample lies in the top ten.

Recombination linked TRBV16 to TRBJ2-7; 5 matching bases give a weak D call of TRBD2. The receptor's source is a human donor who donated a stem cell graft to a child with congenital amegakaryocytic thrombocytopenia. The material was PBMCs from the stem cell graft donor, obtained from the stem cell graft. The encoded CDR3 is CASSRVDSGREQYF. The nucleotides read TGTGCCAGCAGTCGTGTGGACTCCGGACGCGAGCAGTACTTC. Extended through the reference TRBV16 and TRBJ2-7 proteins, this CDR3 yields the full variable domain: GEEVAQTPKHLVRGEGQKAKLYCAPIKGHSYVFWYQQVLKNEFKFLISFQNENVFDETGMPKERFSAKCLPNSPCSLEIQATKLEDSAVYFCASSRVDSGREQYFGPGTRLTVT.